These 27 T cell receptor beta chains were sequenced from one sample in a study of blood T cell repertoires in COVID-19. The table came from immunoSEQ multiplex PCR; TCRdb's copy has only in-frame clones and leaves some out. The sample lists around 150,000 clones; 70% to 90% were seen once. Sequencing was performed on peripheral blood. These receptors were taken from a man in his fifties or sixties with acute or convalescent COVID-19.

The chain carries TRBV23-1 and TRBJ2-7; D may be TRBD2 (5 bases). TRBV23-1 is marked as an open reading frame, function uncertain. Trimming stripped 4 bases from V and 2 bases from J, with 12 bases between. The CDR3 is 14 amino acids. In DNA, the CDR3 is TGCGCCAGCAGTCCTCGAATCGGGACCTACGAGCAGTACTTC. Translating gives CASSPRIGTYEQYF.

J is TRBJ2-7 and V is TRBV19; 10 bases align to TRBD1. The CDR3 runs 15 residues. Per the germline V gene, CDR1 is LNHDA and CDR2 is SQIVND (reference sequence). After removal of 6 bases from V and 3 bases from J, the junction contained 8 bases not matched to a gene. CDR3 protein: CASSRPGQGNYEQYF. The CDR3 DNA is TGTGCCAGTAGCCGCCCGGGACAGGGGAACTACGAGCAGTACTTC.

In this sample, this clone turned up a few times. This chain links TRBV7-2 with TRBJ1-2; D is undetermined. The length of the CDR3 is 13 residues. Germline CDR1 is SGHTA and CDR2 is FQGNSA. The V and J ends lost 3 bases and 4 bases respectively, with 9 bases between them. CDR3 region: CASSLIQIYGYTF. CDR3 sequence (DNA): TGTGCCAGCAGCTTGATCCAGATCTATGGCTACACCTTC.

The chain carries TRBV5-1 and TRBJ2-5, with 8 bases aligning to TRBD2. CDR3 size: 14 residues. V shed 4 bases and J 1 base; nucleotides not matched to a gene: 3. Germline-derived CDR1 and CDR2 are SGHRS and YFSETQ. CDR3 in amino acids: CASSVTSGQETQYF. The DNA of the CDR3 is TGCGCCAGCAGCGTAACTAGCGGCCAAGAGACCCAGTACTTC. Supplemented by reference TRBV5-1 and TRBJ2-5, the full variable domain reads KAGVTQTPRYLIKTRGQQVTLSCSPISGHRSVSWYQQTPGQGLQFLFEYFSETQRNKGNFPGRFSGRQFSNSRSEMNVSTLELGDSALYLCASSVTSGQETQYFGPGTRLLVL.

V usage is TRBV5-1 and J usage is TRBJ2-1, with TRBD2 matching over 9 bases. V trimming: 1 base; J trimming: 8 bases; junction bases outside the gene matches: 4. The CDR3 totals 14 residues. Per the germline V gene, CDR1 is SGHRS and CDR2 is YFSETQ. Here the CDR3 reads CASSLWLAGYEQFF. The CDR3 DNA reads TGCGCCAGCAGCTTGTGGCTAGCGGGGTATGAGCAGTTCTTC.

V gene TRBV5-4 combines with J gene TRBJ2-1; 7 nucleotides agree with TRBD2. V dropped 0 bases and J dropped 4; count of bases not matched to a gene: 4. The CDR3 covers 15 residues. Germline CDR1 and CDR2: SGHNT and YYREEE (reference sequence). The CDR3 here is CASSLGGGKYNEQFF. The CDR3 coding sequence is TGTGCCAGCAGCTTGGGGGGAGGGAAGTACAATGAGCAGTTCTTC.

The chain links TRBV7-3 to TRBJ2-3; D may be TRBD2 (6 bases). This CDR3 region has 15 residues. Germline V lookup: CDR1 SGHTA, CDR2 FQGTGA. V was clipped by 8 bases and J by 0 bases, with 15 bases between them. CDR3 nucleotides: TGTGCCAGCGGTCGCGGACTAACTAGCACAGATACGCAGTATTTT. As protein: CASGRGLTSTDTQYF.

J is TRBJ2-3 and V is TRBV30; 7 bases align to TRBD2. The length of the CDR3 is 12 residues. The V and J ends lost 7 bases and 2 bases, in that order; junction bases with no gene match: 3. CDR1 is GTSNPN and CDR2 is SVGIG in the germline V gene (reference sequence). CDR3 bases: TGTGCCTCACGGGACTACACAGATACGCAGTATTTT. It yields the protein CASRDYTDTQYF. The full variable domain, its missing parts supplied by reference TRBV30 and TRBJ2-3, is SQTIHQWPATLVQPVGSPLSLECTVEGTSNPNLYWYRQAAGRGLQLLFYSVGIGQISSEVPQNLSASRPQDRQFILSSKKLLLSDSGFYLCASRDYTDTQYFGPGTRLTVL.

The count of this clone is one. This sequence joins TRBV18 and TRBJ1-2; 10 bases are a match to TRBD1. Germline CDR1 is KGHSH and CDR2 is LQKENI. CDR3 length: 17 amino acids. The V segment lost 3 bases and the J segment 8 bases; nucleotides outside the gene matches: 15. CDR3 loop: CASSPAKSFGTGEGYTF. For the CDR3, the DNA is TGTGCCAGCTCACCCGCTAAATCATTCGGGACAGGGGAAGGCTACACCTTC.

In this sample, this clone turned up once. The V gene is TRBV25-1, the J gene TRBJ1-1; 7 bases are shared with TRBD1. V trimming: 6 bases; J trimming: 11 bases; junction bases outside the gene matches: 12. CDR3 size: 13 residues. Looked up from germline, CDR1 is MGHDK and CDR2 is SYGVNS. CDR3 coding DNA: TGTGCCAGCAGCTTTTACAGGGGAGGAAAGGCTTTCTTT. Translated: CASSFYRGGKAFF.

V usage is TRBV25-1 and J usage is TRBJ1-1; a weak D match, TRBD1 (5 bases). Trimming left V 5 bases short and J 2 bases short, with 12 bases between. CDR1 is MGHDK, CDR2 SYGVNS, per germline. This CDR3 is 14 amino acids long. CDR3: CASSLSGINTEAFF. CDR3 coding DNA: TGTGCCAGCAGTCTATCAGGGATCAACACTGAAGCTTTCTTT. The whole variable domain, remainder taken from reference TRBV25-1 and TRBJ1-1, is EADIYQTPRYLVIGTGKKITLECSQTMGHDKMYWYQQDPGMELHLIHYSYGVNSTEKGDLSSESTVSRIRTEHFPLTLESARPSHTSQYLCASSLSGINTEAFFGQGTRLTVV.

The V and J genes are TRBV5-1 and TRBJ1-1; 8 bases align to TRBD1. The CDR3 covers 15 residues. J was trimmed by 4 bases and V by 0 bases; bases with no gene match: 5. Germline lookup yields CDR1 SGHRS and CDR2 YFSETQ. The CDR3 DNA is TGCGCCAGCAGCTTGGTTGGCAGGGGGCTCACTGAAGCTTTCTTT. Amino acid sequence: CASSLVGRGLTEAFF.

The chain employs TRBV12-3 or TRBV12-4 and TRBJ2-1; 11 bases agree with TRBD2. CDR3 length equals 13 residues. The V gene end was trimmed by 10 bases and the J gene end by 12 bases; junction bases not matched to a gene: 11. The CDR3 DNA is TGTGCCACAACTAGCGGGAGTACCTCACGGCAGTTCTTC. Amino acids: CATTSGSTSRQFF.

The chain carries TRBV6-5 and TRBJ2-7; no definite D call. V lost 6 bases and J 5 bases, leaving 11 bases between the germline ends. This CDR3 has 12 amino acids. Germline CDR1 and CDR2: MNHEY and SVGAGI. CDR3 in DNA: TGTGCCAGCAGGAGATGGTCGGACGAGCAGTACTTC. Translation gives CASRRWSDEQYF.

V usage is TRBV10-3 and J usage is TRBJ2-7, with a tentative D call TRBD2 (5 bases). Germline lookup yields CDR1 ENHRY and CDR2 SYGVKD. V was shortened by 3 bases and J by 4 bases, with 13 bases between the two germline ends. The CDR3 length is 14 residues. CDR3 region: CAISDARGGYEQYF. The CDR3 bases are TGTGCCATCAGTGACGCTAGAGGCGGGTACGAGCAGTACTTC.

This chain connects TRBV19 to TRBJ1-5; 7 bases align to TRBD1. The J segment lost 0 bases and the V segment lost 2 bases, leaving 13 bases of the junction unmatched. Looked up from germline, CDR1 is LNHDA and CDR2 is SQIVND (reference sequence). The CDR3 spans 19 residues. The CDR3 sequence: CASSIYGGQFRDSNQPQHF. As DNA, the CDR3 is TGTGCCAGTAGTATATATGGGGGACAGTTCAGGGATAGCAATCAGCCCCAGCATTTT.

This sequence joins TRBV28 and TRBJ2-1; D possibly corresponds to TRBD2 (5 bases). Germline V CDR1 and CDR2: MDHEN, SYDVKM. The CDR3 has 17 amino acids. Trimming shortened V by 8 bases and J by 10 bases, and 30 bases separated the two germline ends. The CDR3 nucleotides read TGTGCCAGCGTGTCCCCGGCCGGCGGGTTCTCCCGAGGAGAGCAGTTCTTC. Translation gives CASVSPAGGFSRGEQFF.

The chain links TRBV5-1 to TRBJ1-3; D is perhaps TRBD1 (5 bases). CDR1 is SGHRS, CDR2 YFSETQ, per germline. Trimming pared 1 base from V and 0 bases from J, leaving 8 bases between. This CDR3 contains 15 residues. CDR3 loop: CASSLTGYSGNTIYF. CDR3 in DNA: TGCGCCAGCAGCTTGACAGGTTACTCTGGAAACACCATATATTTT.

The rearrangement links TRBV28 to TRBJ1-5; tentative D call: TRBD1 (5 bases). The V end was cut by 5 bases, the J end by 7 bases, with 15 bases between. The length of the CDR3 is 14 residues. Germline assignment: CDR1 MDHEN and CDR2 SYDVKM. CDR3 coding DNA: TGTGCCAGCAGTCCTCGGGGGATGGGACAGCCCCAGCATTTT. Translated: CASSPRGMGQPQHF.

This chain joins TRBV5-5 and TRBJ2-3; TRBD2 is a possible D gene (6 bases). Germline V gene sequence: CDR1 SGHKS, CDR2 YYEKEE (reference sequence). CDR3 size: 14 residues. Deletions cut 4 bases from V and 2 bases from J, with 11 bases between. CDR3 region: CASSPSAYTDTQYF. The DNA for the CDR3 is TGTGCCAGCAGCCCTAGCGCCTACACAGATACGCAGTATTTT.

This chain joins TRBV19 and TRBJ2-5; a weak D match, TRBD2 (5 bases). This CDR3 comprises 13 residues. Germline lookup yields CDR1 LNHDA and CDR2 SQIVND (reference sequence). V was cut by 7 bases and J by 1 base, with 10 bases left in between. The CDR3 DNA reads TGTGCCAGTAAGGGAGCAGCCCAAGAGACCCAGTACTTC. Translated, it gives CASKGAAQETQYF.

The rearrangement uses TRBV28 and TRBJ1-2, with 8 bases lining up with TRBD1. Unmatched junction bases numbered 19, after V lost 8 bases and J lost 8 bases. The CDR3 runs 16 residues. The germline V gene has CDR1 MDHEN and CDR2 SYDVKM. CDR3 in amino acids: CASSPGNRGITEGYTF. The CDR3 bases are TGTGCCAGCTCTCCAGGAAACAGGGGGATTACGGAGGGCTACACCTTC.

CDR3 loop: CASSFRGGNEQFF. DNA for the CDR3: TGCGCCAGCAGCTTCCGCGGGGGAAATGAGCAGTTCTTC. V gene TRBV5-1 combines with J gene TRBJ2-1, with 7 bases identical to TRBD2. Germline trimming cut 2 bases from V and 7 bases from J; bases unmatched to any gene: 3. This CDR3 spans 13 amino acids. Looked up from germline, CDR1 is SGHRS and CDR2 is YFSETQ.

The V call is TRBV30, the J call TRBJ1-1; D is unresolved. Per germline, CDR1 GTSNPN and CDR2 SVGIG (reference sequence). CDR3 length: 15 residues. V was shortened by 3 bases and J by 1 base, with 15 bases between the two germline ends. CDR3: CAWSPLRVGNTEAFF. The CDR3 region has the DNA TGTGCCTGGAGCCCCCTTCGGGTTGGGAACACTGAAGCTTTCTTT.

V and J are TRBV9 and TRBJ1-3, with unresolved D. Trimming cost V 3 bases and J 4 bases, with 17 bases left between them. Per the germline V gene, CDR1 is SGDLS and CDR2 is YYNGEE. This CDR3 spans 16 amino acids. The CDR3 is CASSESPGGPGNTIYF. CDR3 nucleotides: TGTGCCAGCAGCGAGTCCCCGGGAGGGCCAGGAAACACCATATATTTT. Complete variable domain (other parts from reference TRBV9 and TRBJ1-3): DSGVTQTPKHLITATGQRVTLRCSPRSGDLSVYWYQQSLDQGLQFLIQYYNGEERAKGNILERFSAQQFPDLHSELNLSSLELGDSALYFCASSESPGGPGNTIYFGEGSWLTVV.

On this clone: Mismatch with germline at one junction end may stem from a read error. The chain couples TRBV30 to TRBJ2-3, with 7 bases matching TRBD1. The CDR3 loop spans 13 amino acids. Germline-derived CDR1 and CDR2 are GTSNPN and SVGIG (reference sequence). The CDR3 protein is CAWSVRGTATQYF. CDR3 nucleotides: TGTGCCTGGAGTGTACGAGGGACAGCTACGCAGTATTTT.

The V gene is TRBV5-1, the J gene TRBJ2-5; TRBD1 might be the D (6 bases). Germline lookup yields CDR1 SGHRS and CDR2 YFSETQ. This CDR3 contains 14 residues. V lost 4 bases, J lost 1 base, and 11 bases lay in between. Here the CDR3 DNA reads TGCGCCAGCAGCATACAGGGCGTCCAAGAGACCCAGTACTTC. The encoded protein is CASSIQGVQETQYF.